These T cell receptor beta chains were read from a single sample in a study of cytomegalovirus exposure and HLA in healthy donors. The method was immunoSEQ multiplex PCR; TCRdb's version includes in-frame clones alone and lacks a portion of them. The sample lists about 80,000 clones, 70% to 80% occurring once. The material sequenced was PBMCs. These receptors came from a human donor in good health. Both conserved end residues are part of each CDR3. D genes are given only for firm matches. Clone sizes are given selectively: once, few, many, or a class where the clone is expanded.

V gene: TRBV19; J gene: TRBJ1-2; D gene: .; clone size: .; CDR3 protein: CASSGARTDYGYTF; CDR3 DNA: TGTGCCAGTAGTGGGGCGAGGACAGATTATGGCTACACCTTC
V gene: TRBV5-6; J gene: TRBJ1-2; D gene: .; clone size: .; CDR3 protein: CASSTLTALPYGYTF; CDR3 DNA: TGTGCCAGCAGCACTCTGACAGCTCTCCCCTATGGCTACACCTTC
V gene: TRBV25-1; J gene: TRBJ1-4; D gene: TRBD1; clone size: few; CDR3 protein: CASQPTGSKEKLFF; CDR3 DNA: TGTGCCAGCCAACCGACAGGGAGTAAAGAAAAACTGTTTTTT
V gene: TRBV9; J gene: TRBJ1-3; D gene: .; clone size: few; CDR3 protein: CASSEVPGNTIYF; CDR3 DNA: TGTGCCAGCAGTGAGGTTCCTGGAAACACCATATATTTT
V gene: TRBV27; J gene: TRBJ1-4; D gene: TRBD1; clone size: .; CDR3 protein: CASSVGQGYEKLFF; CDR3 DNA: TGTGCCAGCAGCGTGGGACAGGGGTACGAAAAACTGTTTTTT
V gene: TRBV29-1; J gene: TRBJ1-1; D gene: .; clone size: .; CDR3 protein: CSTNGGLPMNTEAFF; CDR3 DNA: TGCAGCACAAACGGGGGGCTCCCAATGAACACTGAAGCTTTCTTT
V gene: TRBV7-8; J gene: TRBJ1-1; D gene: TRBD1; clone size: .; CDR3 protein: CASSPRGATEAFF; CDR3 DNA: TGTGCCAGCAGCCCCAGGGGGGCCACTGAAGCTTTCTTT
V gene: TRBV4-2; J gene: TRBJ2-4; D gene: TRBD2; clone size: .; CDR3 protein: CASSHKGLAGGLNIQYF; CDR3 DNA: TGTGCCAGCAGCCATAAGGGACTAGCGGGGGGCCTGAACATTCAGTACTTC
V gene: TRBV5-1; J gene: TRBJ2-7; D gene: TRBD2; clone size: .; CDR3 protein: CASRSSGGIAYEQYF; CDR3 DNA: TGCGCCAGCAGATCCAGCGGGGGAATCGCCTACGAGCAGTACTTC
V gene: TRBV27; J gene: TRBJ1-1; D gene: .; clone size: few; CDR3 protein: CASSLSRGGHEAFF; CDR3 DNA: TGTGCCAGCAGTTTATCGAGGGGAGGGCATGAAGCTTTCTTT
V gene: TRBV6-5; J gene: TRBJ1-1; D gene: TRBD1; clone size: once; CDR3 protein: CASTMDRVSTEAFF; CDR3 DNA: TGTGCCAGCACAATGGACAGGGTGAGCACTGAAGCTTTCTTT
V gene: TRBV10-3; J gene: TRBJ1-3; D gene: TRBD1; clone size: .; CDR3 protein: CAINAQGKPGNTIYF; CDR3 DNA: TGTGCCATCAACGCACAGGGGAAACCTGGAAACACCATATATTTT
V gene: TRBV27; J gene: TRBJ2-1; D gene: .; clone size: .; CDR3 protein: CASSPIGQNNEQFF; CDR3 DNA: TGTGCCAGCAGCCCTATTGGACAGAACAATGAGCAGTTCTTC
V gene: TRBV5-4; J gene: TRBJ1-2; D gene: .; clone size: .; CDR3 protein: CASSVDSLNYGYTF; CDR3 DNA: TGTGCCAGCAGCGTCGACAGTCTTAACTATGGCTACACCTTC
V gene: TRBV6-5; J gene: TRBJ2-7; D gene: .; clone size: .; CDR3 protein: CASSFTPTGSYEQYF; CDR3 DNA: TGTGCCAGCAGTTTCACCCCGACAGGCTCCTACGAGCAGTACTTC
V gene: TRBV6-5; J gene: TRBJ1-1; D gene: TRBD1; clone size: .; CDR3 protein: CASSPGQGREAFF; CDR3 DNA: TGTGCCAGCAGCCCCGGACAGGGCCGAGAAGCTTTCTTT
V gene: TRBV2; J gene: TRBJ2-6; D gene: TRBD1; clone size: .; CDR3 protein: CARTLTAGGRGGANVLTF; CDR3 DNA: TGTGCCAGAACCCTGACGGCAGGGGGAAGGGGTGGGGCCAACGTCCTGACTTTC
V gene: TRBV9; J gene: TRBJ2-7; D gene: .; clone size: .; CDR3 protein: CASSADRSYEQYF; CDR3 DNA: TGTGCCAGCAGCGCCGACAGGTCGTACGAGCAGTACTTC
V gene: TRBV5-4; J gene: TRBJ2-5; D gene: TRBD1; clone size: few; CDR3 protein: CASSSGTAQETQYF; CDR3 DNA: TGTGCCAGCAGCTCCGGGACAGCACAAGAGACCCAGTACTTC
V gene: TRBV7-9; J gene: TRBJ1-1; D gene: .; clone size: .; CDR3 protein: CSSSPGYTEAFF; CDR3 DNA: TGTTCCAGCAGCCCGGGTTACACTGAAGCTTTCTTT
V gene: TRBV7-9; J gene: TRBJ1-1; D gene: TRBD1; clone size: .; CDR3 protein: CASSLVPDREGLMNTEAFF; CDR3 DNA: TGTGCCAGCAGCTTAGTTCCGGACAGGGAGGGGCTCATGAACACTGAAGCTTTCTTT
V gene: TRBV5-8; J gene: TRBJ1-5; D gene: .; clone size: .; CDR3 protein: CASSLRIQGRSNQPQHF; CDR3 DNA: TGTGCCAGCAGCTTGAGGATCCAGGGCAGGAGCAATCAGCCCCAGCATTTT
V gene: TRBV6-5; J gene: TRBJ2-3; D gene: TRBD2; clone size: .; CDR3 protein: CASSLAGDGTDTQYF; CDR3 DNA: TGTGCCAGCAGTTTAGCGGGGGACGGAACAGATACGCAGTATTTT
V gene: TRBV9; J gene: TRBJ2-7; D gene: TRBD1; clone size: .; CDR3 protein: CASSAEDRGHYEQYF; CDR3 DNA: TGTGCCAGCAGCGCCGAGGACAGGGGGCACTACGAGCAGTACTTC
V gene: TRBV5-1; J gene: TRBJ2-7; D gene: .; clone size: .; CDR3 protein: CASSLSQGLLNEQYF; CDR3 DNA: TGCGCCAGCAGCTTGTCGCAGGGGTTGCTGAACGAGCAGTACTTC
V gene: TRBV7-2; J gene: TRBJ2-1; D gene: .; clone size: .; CDR3 protein: CASSRQNLVSWDEQFF; CDR3 DNA: TGTGCCAGCAGCAGGCAGAACCTAGTCTCTTGGGATGAGCAGTTCTTC
V gene: TRBV5-8; J gene: TRBJ1-5; D gene: TRBD1; clone size: .; CDR3 protein: CASRSDRLISQPQHF; CDR3 DNA: TGTGCCAGCAGATCGGACAGGCTGATCAGCCAGCCCCAGCATTTT
V gene: TRBV5-1; J gene: TRBJ2-2; D gene: .; clone size: .; CDR3 protein: CASSFTGSGELFF; CDR3 DNA: TGCGCCAGCAGCTTTACAGGGTCCGGGGAGCTGTTTTTT